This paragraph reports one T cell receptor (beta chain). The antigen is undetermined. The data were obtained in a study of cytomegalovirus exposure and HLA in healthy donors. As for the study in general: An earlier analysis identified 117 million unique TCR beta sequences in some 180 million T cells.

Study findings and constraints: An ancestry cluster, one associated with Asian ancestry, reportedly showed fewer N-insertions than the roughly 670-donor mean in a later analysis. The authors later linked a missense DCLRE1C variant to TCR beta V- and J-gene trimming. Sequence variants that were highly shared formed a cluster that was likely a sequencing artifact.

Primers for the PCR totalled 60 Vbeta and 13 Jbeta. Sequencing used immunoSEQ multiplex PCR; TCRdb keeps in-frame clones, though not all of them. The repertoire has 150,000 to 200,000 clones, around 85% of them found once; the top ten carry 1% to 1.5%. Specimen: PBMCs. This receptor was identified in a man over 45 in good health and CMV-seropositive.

As DNA, the CDR3 is TGTGCCAGCAGTTACTCGGCGGGAGGAGGCACTGAAGCTTTCTTT. Its translation: CASSYSAGGGTEAFF. The chain employs TRBV6-5 and TRBJ1-1; D remains ambiguous. The germline V gene has CDR1 MNHEY and CDR2 SVGAGI. Trimming left V 0 bases short and J 4 bases short, with 12 bases between. This CDR3 has 15 residues.